The 19 T cell receptor beta chains below all came from one sample that was sequenced in a study of OX40 agonist ivuxolimab in advanced cancers. Assay: immunoSEQ multiplex PCR; the TCRdb copy retains only in-frame clones and omits some. The profile covers some 100,000 clones, with approximately 84% appearing a single time and about 5.5% taken by the ten largest. The sequencing used CD4+ or CD8+ T cells sorted from blood, collected in a trial of the OX40 agonist ivuxolimab. The receptors derive from an adult with an advanced solid tumor such as melanoma, head and neck, liver or kidney cancer.

V and J are TRBV11-2 and TRBJ2-7, with a weak D call TRBD2 (6 bases). Trimming left V 4 bases short and J 2 bases short, with 15 bases between. CDR1 is SGHAT and CDR2 is FQNNGV in the germline V gene. The CDR3 spans 15 residues. This CDR3 reads CASSSSGTRTYEQYF. The CDR3 DNA reads TGTGCCAGCAGCTCCTCCGGGACTCGAACCTACGAGCAGTACTTC.

In its sample, this clone was seen a few times. The chain employs TRBV19 and TRBJ2-1, with TRBD2 matching 14 bases. The CDR3 is 15 residues long. The germline gives CDR1 LNHDA, CDR2 SQIVND (reference sequence). Trimming took 4 bases from V and 6 from J; bases not matched to a gene: 2. DNA for the CDR3: TGTGCCAGTAGTACGACTAGCGGGGGGGGCAATGAGCAGTTCTTC. It is translated as CASSTTSGGGNEQFF. The full variable domain, with the rest looked up from reference TRBV19 and TRBJ2-1, is DGGITQSPKYLFRKEGQNVTLSCEQNLNHDAMYWYRQDPGQGLRLIYYSQIVNDFQKGDIAEGYSVSREKKESFPLTVTSAQKNPTAFYLCASSTTSGGGNEQFFGPGTRLTVL.

The gene calls are TRBV10-2 and TRBJ2-7, with 9 bases that match TRBD1. J lost 7 bases, V lost 7 bases, and 17 bases had no gene match. Germline-derived CDR1 and CDR2 are WSHSY and SAAADI. The CDR3 covers 16 residues. In DNA form, the CDR3 reads TGCGCCAGCAACCAATTACCCCCGGGACAGGGTTTTGAGCAGTACTTC. Protein sequence: CASNQLPPGQGFEQYF.

The chain couples TRBV7-9 to TRBJ2-3; possible D gene TRBD2, 6 bases. Per germline, CDR1 SEHNR and CDR2 FQNEAQ (reference sequence). This CDR3 contains 15 residues. The V and J ends lost 5 bases and 0 bases respectively, with 12 bases between them. CDR3 coding DNA: TGTGCCAGCAGCCCCCGGGGGACGAGCACAGATACGCAGTATTTT. Protein: CASSPRGTSTDTQYF.

The genes are TRBV5-8 and TRBJ2-5; a possible D gene is TRBD1 (6 bases). V lost 4 bases and J 6 bases, leaving 19 bases between the germline ends. This CDR3 contains 15 residues. CDR1 and CDR2 from the germline V gene are SGHTS and YDEGEE. Here the CDR3 reads CASSVRPNREQTQYF. The CDR3 DNA sequence: TGTGCCAGCAGCGTCCGCCCCAACAGGGAACAGACCCAGTACTTC.

The rearrangement uses TRBV4-1 and TRBJ2-1, with 13 positions matching TRBD2. V dropped 0 bases and J dropped 7; count of bases not matched to a gene: 3. The CDR3 has 16 amino acids. Germline loops: CDR1 MGHRA, CDR2 YSYEKL. CDR3 sequence reads: CASSQDRTSGSNEQFF. Written as DNA, the CDR3 is TGCGCCAGCAGCCAAGATCGGACTAGCGGGAGTAATGAGCAGTTCTTC.

The chain employs TRBV18 and TRBJ1-4, with TRBD1 matching over 7 bases. V gave up 2 bases and J gave up 3 bases; unmatched junction bases: 6. The CDR3 has 16 residues. Germline V lookup: CDR1 KGHSH, CDR2 LQKENI. The CDR3: CASSPGTVGANEKLFF. The CDR3, as DNA: TGTGCCAGCTCACCAGGGACAGTAGGAGCTAATGAAAAACTGTTTTTT.

The V call is TRBV6-5, the J call TRBJ1-1; D perhaps matches TRBD1 (6 bases). Trimming pared 0 bases from V and 0 bases from J, leaving 11 bases between. This CDR3 has 16 residues. Germline CDR1 is MNHEY and CDR2 is SVGAGI. CDR3 amino acids: CASSYSSGDMNTEAFF. The DNA for the CDR3 is TGTGCCAGCAGTTACTCGAGTGGGGACATGAACACTGAAGCTTTCTTT.

The rearrangement joins TRBV10-2 to TRBJ2-3, with D possibly TRBD2 on 6 matching bases. The CDR3 length is 14 residues. The germline CDR1 and CDR2 sequences are WSHSY and SAAADI. Deletions cut 7 bases from V and 5 bases from J, with 16 bases between. CDR3 nucleotides: TGCGCCAGCAACTTTGGCGGGATGGTAGATACGCAGTATTTT. It translates to CASNFGGMVDTQYF.

The V gene is TRBV14, the J gene TRBJ2-7, with 8 bases lining up with TRBD2. Germline V gives CDR1 SGHDN, CDR2 FVKESK. V was pared by 1 base and J by 4 bases, with 9 bases of the junction left unmatched. The CDR3 has 16 amino acids. This CDR3 is CASSQGRGGGGYEQYF. The CDR3 DNA reads as TGTGCCAGCAGCCAAGGACGGGGGGGCGGAGGGTACGAGCAGTACTTC. The variable domain in full, completed from reference TRBV14 and TRBJ2-7, reads EAGVTQFPSHSVIEKGQTVTLRCDPISGHDNLYWYRRVMGKEIKFLLHFVKESKQDESGMPNNRFLAERTGGTYSTLKVQPAELEDSGVYFCASSQGRGGGGYEQYFGPGTRLTVT.

The rearrangement uses TRBV12-5 and TRBJ2-7; the D gene could be TRBD1 or TRBD2 (5 bases each). The CDR3 runs to 17 residues. Germline V gives CDR1 LGHNT, CDR2 FRNRAP. Trimming shortened V by 6 bases and J by 6 bases, and 27 bases separated the two germline ends. CDR3 amino acids: CASGFWWSEGSEVEQYF. The CDR3, as DNA: TGTGCTAGTGGGTTCTGGTGGAGCGAGGGGTCGGAGGTCGAGCAGTACTTC.

This clone was counted once. The chain has TRBV4-1 and TRBJ1-1, with 7 bases that match TRBD1. The germline V gene has CDR1 MGHRA and CDR2 YSYEKL. V lost 6 bases, J lost 5 bases, and 9 bases stayed unmatched. CDR3 length: 14 amino acids. CDR3 bases: TGCGCCAGCAGGTCGACAGGGAAGGAAACTGAAGCTTTCTTT. This translates into CASRSTGKETEAFF.

J is TRBJ1-6 and V is TRBV6-5; TRBD1 matches at 10 bases. This CDR3 spans 15 amino acids. Germline values: CDR1 MNHEY, CDR2 SVGAGI. V was pared by 5 bases and J by 9 bases, with 7 bases of the junction left unmatched. The CDR3 reads CASSGRQGARSPLHF. For the CDR3, the DNA is TGTGCCAGCAGTGGAAGACAGGGGGCGCGTTCACCCCTCCACTTT.

The gene calls are TRBV7-9 and TRBJ2-2; D is unclear. V was trimmed by 0 bases and J by 2 bases, leaving 4 bases between them. There are 14 residues in the CDR3. In germline, CDR1 is SEHNR, CDR2 FQNEAQ (reference sequence). The CDR3 region has the DNA TGTGCCAGCAGCTTAGCACCCAACACCGGGGAGCTGTTTTTT. Protein: CASSLAPNTGELFF.

This CDR3 is CASSPDRGGDTQYF. As DNA, the CDR3 is TGCGCCAGCAGCCCGGACAGGGGAGGGGATACGCAGTATTTT. This chain joins TRBV4-3 and TRBJ2-3; 9 bases line up with TRBD1. Germline assignment: CDR1 LGHNA and CDR2 YSLEER. CDR3 length: 14 amino acids. The J segment lost 6 bases and the V segment lost 4 bases, leaving 5 bases of the junction unmatched.

This clone occurred a few times. The rearrangement links TRBV7-2 to TRBJ2-1, with D possibly matching TRBD2 (5 bases). Germline CDR1 reads SGHTA; CDR2 reads FQGNSA. This CDR3 has 12 amino acids. V was pared by 2 bases and J by 9 bases, with 8 bases between. Here the CDR3 DNA reads TGTGCCAGCAGCTTACGGAGCGGTGAGCAGTTCTTC. This gives the protein CASSLRSGEQFF.

In this sample, this clone turned up a few times. The J gene is TRBJ1-2, the V gene TRBV19; no reliable D call. This CDR3 comprises 15 residues. Trimming removed 3 bases at V and 6 bases at J, with 17 bases between. The germline gives CDR1 LNHDA, CDR2 SQIVND (reference sequence). The CDR3 protein is CASSIDDGSRNGYTF. The CDR3 nucleotides read TGTGCCAGTAGTATTGATGACGGCTCGCGGAATGGCTACACCTTC.

This chain uses TRBV6-5 with TRBJ1-6; possible D gene TRBD1, 5 bases. V lost 6 bases and J lost 7, with 10 bases in between. This CDR3 is 13 amino acids long. The germline V gene encodes CDR1 MNHEY and CDR2 SVGAGI. The CDR3 here is CASSGQGNSPLHF. CDR3 sequence (DNA): TGTGCCAGCAGCGGTCAGGGAAATTCACCCCTCCACTTT.

This chain uses TRBV14 with TRBJ2-5; D call uncertain. Per germline, CDR1 SGHDN and CDR2 FVKESK. This CDR3 region has 11 residues. Trimming cost V 3 bases and J 3 bases, with 2 bases left between them. CDR3 nucleotides: TGTGCCAGCAGCCACGAAGAGACCCAGTACTTC. The encoded protein is CASSHEETQYF.